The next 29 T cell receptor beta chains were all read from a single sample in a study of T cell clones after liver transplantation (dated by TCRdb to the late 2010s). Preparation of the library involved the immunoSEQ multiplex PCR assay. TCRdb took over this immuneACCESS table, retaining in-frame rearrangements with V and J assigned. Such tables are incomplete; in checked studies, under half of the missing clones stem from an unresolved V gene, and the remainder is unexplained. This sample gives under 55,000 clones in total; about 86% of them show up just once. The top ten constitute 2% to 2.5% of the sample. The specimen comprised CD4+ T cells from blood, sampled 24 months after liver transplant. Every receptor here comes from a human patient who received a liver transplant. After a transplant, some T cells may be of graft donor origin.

This CDR3 reads CASRRGQGYEQYF. The DNA for the CDR3 is TGTGCCAGCAGACGCGGACAGGGCTACGAGCAGTACTTC. The chain links TRBV6-5 to TRBJ2-7, with 8 bases that match TRBD1. Germline CDR1 MNHEY, CDR2 SVGAGI. This CDR3 spans 13 amino acids. V lost 6 bases and J lost 3; bases outside the gene matches: 4.

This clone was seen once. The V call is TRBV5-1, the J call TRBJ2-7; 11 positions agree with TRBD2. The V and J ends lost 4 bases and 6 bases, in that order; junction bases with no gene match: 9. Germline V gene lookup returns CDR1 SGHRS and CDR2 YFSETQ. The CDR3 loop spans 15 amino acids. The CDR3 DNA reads TGCGCCAGCAGCATACTAGCGGGAGAGGGGGGCGAGCAGTACTTC. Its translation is CASSILAGEGGEQYF.

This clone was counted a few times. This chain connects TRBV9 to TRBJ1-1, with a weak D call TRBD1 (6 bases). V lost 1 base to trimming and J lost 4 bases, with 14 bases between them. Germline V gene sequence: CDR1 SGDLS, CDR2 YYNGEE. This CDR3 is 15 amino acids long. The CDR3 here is CASSVRPGAGTEAFF. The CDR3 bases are TGTGCCAGCAGCGTACGTCCGGGGGCCGGCACTGAAGCTTTCTTT.

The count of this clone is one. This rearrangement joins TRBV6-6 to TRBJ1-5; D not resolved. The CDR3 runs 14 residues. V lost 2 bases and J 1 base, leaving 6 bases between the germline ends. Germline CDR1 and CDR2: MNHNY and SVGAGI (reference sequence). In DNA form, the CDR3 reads TGTGCCAGCAGTTACGGGCGCAGCAATCAGCCCCAGCATTTT. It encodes CASSYGRSNQPQHF.

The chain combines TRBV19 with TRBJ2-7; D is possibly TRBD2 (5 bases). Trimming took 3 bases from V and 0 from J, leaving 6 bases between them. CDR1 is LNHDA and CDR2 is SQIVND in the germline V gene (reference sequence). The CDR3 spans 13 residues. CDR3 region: CASSMRVSYEQYF. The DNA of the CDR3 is TGTGCCAGTAGTATGAGGGTCTCCTACGAGCAGTACTTC. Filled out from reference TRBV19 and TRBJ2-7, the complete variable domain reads DGGITQSPKYLFRKEGQNVTLSCEQNLNHDAMYWYRQDPGQGLRLIYYSQIVNDFQKGDIAEGYSVSREKKESFPLTVTSAQKNPTAFYLCASSMRVSYEQYFGPGTRLTVT.

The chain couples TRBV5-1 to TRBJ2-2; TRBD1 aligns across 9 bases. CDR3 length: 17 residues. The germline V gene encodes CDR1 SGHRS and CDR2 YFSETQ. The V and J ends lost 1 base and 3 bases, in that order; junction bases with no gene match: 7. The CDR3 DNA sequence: TGCGCCAGCAGCTTGTCGGGACAGGGAGGACACACCGGGGAGCTGTTTTTT. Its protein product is CASSLSGQGGHTGELFF.

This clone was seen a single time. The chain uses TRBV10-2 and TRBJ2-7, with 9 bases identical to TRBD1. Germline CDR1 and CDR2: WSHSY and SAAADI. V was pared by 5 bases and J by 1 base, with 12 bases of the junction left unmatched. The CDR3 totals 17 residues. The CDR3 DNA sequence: TGCGCCAGCAGTTCCACCGGGACAGGGATTGGATCCTACGAGCAGTACTTC. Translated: CASSSTGTGIGSYEQYF.

CDR3 residues: CASSLGTLSTEAFF. The CDR3 DNA reads as TGTGCCAGCAGCTTAGGGACCCTGTCCACTGAAGCTTTCTTT. The J gene is TRBJ1-1, the V gene TRBV11-2; D not resolved. V was shortened by 1 base and J by 4 bases, with 10 bases between the two germline ends. Germline-derived CDR1 and CDR2 are SGHAT and FQNNGV. The length of the CDR3 is 14 residues.

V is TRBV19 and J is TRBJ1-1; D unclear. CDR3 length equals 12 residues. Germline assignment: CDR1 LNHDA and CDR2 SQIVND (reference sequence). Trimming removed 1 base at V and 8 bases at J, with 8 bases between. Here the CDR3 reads CASSIGIGEAFF. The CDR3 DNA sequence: TGTGCCAGTAGTATAGGGATAGGGGAAGCTTTCTTT.

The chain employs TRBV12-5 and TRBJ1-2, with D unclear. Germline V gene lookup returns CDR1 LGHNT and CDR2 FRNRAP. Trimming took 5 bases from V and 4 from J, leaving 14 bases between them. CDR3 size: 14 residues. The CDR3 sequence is CASGPDGQAYGYTF. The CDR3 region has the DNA TGTGCTAGTGGTCCGGACGGTCAGGCCTATGGCTACACCTTC.

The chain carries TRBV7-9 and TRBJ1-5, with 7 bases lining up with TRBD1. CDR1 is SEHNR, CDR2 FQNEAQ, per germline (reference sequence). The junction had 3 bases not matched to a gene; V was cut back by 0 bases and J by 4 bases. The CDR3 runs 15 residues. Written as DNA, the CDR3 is TGTGCCAGCAGCTTAGCGGAGACAGGGAATCAGCCCCAGCATTTT. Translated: CASSLAETGNQPQHF.

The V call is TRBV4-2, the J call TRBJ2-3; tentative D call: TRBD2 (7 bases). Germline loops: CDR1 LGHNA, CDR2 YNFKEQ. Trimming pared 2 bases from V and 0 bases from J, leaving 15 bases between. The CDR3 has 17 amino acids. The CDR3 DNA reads TGTGCCAGCAGCCAAAGGGGGGAGGGCGGTAGCACAGATACGCAGTATTTT. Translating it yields CASSQRGEGGSTDTQYF.

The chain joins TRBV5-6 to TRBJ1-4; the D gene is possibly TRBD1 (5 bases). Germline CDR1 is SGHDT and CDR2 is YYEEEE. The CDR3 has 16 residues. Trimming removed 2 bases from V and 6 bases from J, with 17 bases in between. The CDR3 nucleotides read TGTGCCAGCAGCTTTGGGGAACGGGGGATTGATGAAAAACTGTTTTTT. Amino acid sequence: CASSFGERGIDEKLFF.

The CDR3 DNA follows: TGTGCCAGCAGTTCGATTCCAATAAATAATTCACCCCTCCACTTT. Translated: CASSSIPINNSPLHF. V is TRBV6-6 and J is TRBJ1-6; D is undetermined. The CDR3 has 15 amino acids. V was trimmed by 4 bases and J by 5 bases, leaving 12 bases between them. Germline values: CDR1 MNHNY, CDR2 SVGAGI (reference sequence).

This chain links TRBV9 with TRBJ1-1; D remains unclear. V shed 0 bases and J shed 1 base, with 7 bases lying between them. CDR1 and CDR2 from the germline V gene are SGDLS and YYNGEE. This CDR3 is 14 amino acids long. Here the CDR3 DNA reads TGTGCCAGCAGCGTAGCTACCGGGAACACTGAAGCTTTCTTT. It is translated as CASSVATGNTEAFF.

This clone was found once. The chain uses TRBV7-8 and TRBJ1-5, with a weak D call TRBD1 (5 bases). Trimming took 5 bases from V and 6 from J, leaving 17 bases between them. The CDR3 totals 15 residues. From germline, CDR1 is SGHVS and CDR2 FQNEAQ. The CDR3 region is CASSQEKGAAQPQHF. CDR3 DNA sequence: TGTGCCAGCAGCCAGGAAAAAGGGGCGGCTCAGCCCCAGCATTTT.

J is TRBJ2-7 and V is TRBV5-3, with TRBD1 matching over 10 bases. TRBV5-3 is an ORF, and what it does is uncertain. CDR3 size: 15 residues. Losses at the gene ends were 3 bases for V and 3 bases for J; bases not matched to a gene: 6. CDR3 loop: CARSCSRDRGYEQYF. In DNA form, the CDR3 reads TGTGCCAGAAGCTGTTCCCGGGACAGGGGCTACGAGCAGTACTTC.

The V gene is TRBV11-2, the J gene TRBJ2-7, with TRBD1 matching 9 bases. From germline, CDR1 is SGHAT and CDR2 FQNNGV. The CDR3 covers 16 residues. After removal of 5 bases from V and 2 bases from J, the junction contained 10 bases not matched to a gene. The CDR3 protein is CASSHSTGGYTYEQYF. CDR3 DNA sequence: TGTGCCAGCAGCCATTCGACAGGGGGATACACCTACGAGCAGTACTTC.

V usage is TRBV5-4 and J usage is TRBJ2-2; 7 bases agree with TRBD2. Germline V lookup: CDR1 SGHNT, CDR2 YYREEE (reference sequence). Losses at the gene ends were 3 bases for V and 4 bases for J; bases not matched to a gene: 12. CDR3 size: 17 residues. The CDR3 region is CASSSLGGTSITGELFF. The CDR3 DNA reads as TGTGCCAGCAGCTCCCTCGGGGGGACCTCGATCACCGGGGAGCTGTTTTTT.

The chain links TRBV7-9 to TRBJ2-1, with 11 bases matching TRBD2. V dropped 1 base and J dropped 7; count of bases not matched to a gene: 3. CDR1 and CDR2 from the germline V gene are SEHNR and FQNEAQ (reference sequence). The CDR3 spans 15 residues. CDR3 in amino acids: CASSLGLAGLNEQFF. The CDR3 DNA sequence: TGTGCCAGCAGCTTAGGACTAGCGGGATTAAATGAGCAGTTCTTC. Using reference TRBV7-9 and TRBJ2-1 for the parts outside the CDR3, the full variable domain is DTGVSQNPRHKITKRGQNVTFRCDPISEHNRLYWYRQTLGQGPEFLTYFQNEAQLEKSRLLSDRFSAERPKGSFSTLEIQRTEQGDSAMYLCASSLGLAGLNEQFFGPGTRLTVL.

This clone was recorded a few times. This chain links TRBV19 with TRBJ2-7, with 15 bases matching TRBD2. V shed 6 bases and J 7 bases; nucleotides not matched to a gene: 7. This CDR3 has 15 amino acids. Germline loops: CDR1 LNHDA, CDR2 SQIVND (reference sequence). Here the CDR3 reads CASSRTSGGAREQYF. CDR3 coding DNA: TGTGCCAGTAGCCGGACTAGCGGGGGGGCGAGGGAGCAGTACTTC. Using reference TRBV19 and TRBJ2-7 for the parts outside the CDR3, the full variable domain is DGGITQSPKYLFRKEGQNVTLSCEQNLNHDAMYWYRQDPGQGLRLIYYSQIVNDFQKGDIAEGYSVSREKKESFPLTVTSAQKNPTAFYLCASSRTSGGAREQYFGPGTRLTVT.

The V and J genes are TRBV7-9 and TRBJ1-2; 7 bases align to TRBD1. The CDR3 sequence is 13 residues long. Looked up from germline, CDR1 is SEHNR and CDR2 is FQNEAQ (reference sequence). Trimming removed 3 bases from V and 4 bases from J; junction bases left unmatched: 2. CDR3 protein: CASSFPGGYGYTF. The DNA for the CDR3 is TGTGCCAGCAGCTTCCCAGGGGGCTATGGCTACACCTTC.

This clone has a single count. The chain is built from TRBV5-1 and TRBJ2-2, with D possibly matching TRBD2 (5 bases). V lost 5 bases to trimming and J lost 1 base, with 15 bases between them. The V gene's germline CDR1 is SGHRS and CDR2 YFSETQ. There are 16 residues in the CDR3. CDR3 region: CASRTQERVNTGELFF. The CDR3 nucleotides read TGCGCCAGCAGAACGCAGGAGAGGGTGAACACCGGGGAGCTGTTTTTT. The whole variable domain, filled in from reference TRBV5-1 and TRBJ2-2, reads KAGVTQTPRYLIKTRGQQVTLSCSPISGHRSVSWYQQTPGQGLQFLFEYFSETQRNKGNFPGRFSGRQFSNSRSEMNVSTLELGDSALYLCASRTQERVNTGELFFGEGSRLTVL.

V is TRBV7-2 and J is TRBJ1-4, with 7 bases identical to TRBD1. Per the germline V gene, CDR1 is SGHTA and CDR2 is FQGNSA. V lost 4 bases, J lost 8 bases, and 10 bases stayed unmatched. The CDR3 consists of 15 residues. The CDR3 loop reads CASSSQGGAREKLFF. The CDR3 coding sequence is TGTGCCAGCAGCTCCCAGGGGGGGGCGCGCGAAAAACTGTTTTTT.

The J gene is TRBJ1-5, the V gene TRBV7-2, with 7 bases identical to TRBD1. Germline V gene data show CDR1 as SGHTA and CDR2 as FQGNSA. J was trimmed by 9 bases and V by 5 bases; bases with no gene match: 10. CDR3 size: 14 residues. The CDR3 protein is CASSPLTGSLPQHF. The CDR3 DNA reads TGTGCCAGCAGCCCACTGACAGGGTCCCTGCCCCAGCATTTT.

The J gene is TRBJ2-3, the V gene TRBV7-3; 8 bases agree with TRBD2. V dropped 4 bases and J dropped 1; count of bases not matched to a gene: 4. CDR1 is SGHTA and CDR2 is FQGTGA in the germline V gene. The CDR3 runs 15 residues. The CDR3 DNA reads TGTGCCAGCAGCTCCGGGGGGGCGCGCACAGATACGCAGTATTTT. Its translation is CASSSGGARTDTQYF. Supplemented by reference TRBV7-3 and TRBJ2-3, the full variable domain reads GAGVSQTPSNKVTEKGKYVELRCDPISGHTALYWYRQSLGQGPEFLIYFQGTGAADDSGLPNDRFFAVRPEGSVSTLKIQRTERGDSAVYLCASSSGGARTDTQYFGPGTRLTVL.

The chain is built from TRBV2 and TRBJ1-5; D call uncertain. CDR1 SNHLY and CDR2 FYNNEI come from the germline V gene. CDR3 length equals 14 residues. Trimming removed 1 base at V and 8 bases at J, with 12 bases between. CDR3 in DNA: TGTGCCAGCAGTGAAGGTCGCGGGAGAGAGCCCCAGCATTTT. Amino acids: CASSEGRGREPQHF.

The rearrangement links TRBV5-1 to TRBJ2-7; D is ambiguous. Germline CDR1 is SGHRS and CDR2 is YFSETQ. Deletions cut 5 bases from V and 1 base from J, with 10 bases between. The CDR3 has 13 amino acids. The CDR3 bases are TGCGCCAGCAGACGGACGGAATCCTACGAGCAGTACTTC. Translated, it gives CASRRTESYEQYF.

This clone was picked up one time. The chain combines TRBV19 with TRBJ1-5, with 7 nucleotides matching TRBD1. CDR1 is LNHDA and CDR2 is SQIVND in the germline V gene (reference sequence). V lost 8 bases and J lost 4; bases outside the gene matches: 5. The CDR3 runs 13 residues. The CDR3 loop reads CASCDRVNQPQHF. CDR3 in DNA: TGTGCCAGTTGTGACAGGGTTAATCAGCCCCAGCATTTT.